These 7 T cell receptor beta chains share one sample of origin, sequenced in a study of cytomegalovirus exposure and HLA in healthy donors. The PCR contained 60 Vbeta and 13 Jbeta primers. Profiling relied on immunoSEQ multiplex PCR, and the TCRdb table lists in-frame clones only, not all of them. The data hold over 60,000 clones, with 65% to 70% observed a single time. Specimen: PBMCs. Receptors originate from a male donor in good health and CMV-seropositive.

The chain combines TRBV5-4 with TRBJ2-1, with D maybe TRBD1 (6 bases). Trimming shortened V by 4 bases and J by 2 bases, and 16 bases separated the two germline ends. The CDR3 has 16 amino acids. Germline lookup yields CDR1 SGHNT and CDR2 YYREEE (reference sequence). The CDR3 coding sequence is TGTGCCAGCAGCCCCGGACAGATGGGGACCTACAATGAGCAGTTCTTC. It specifies CASSPGQMGTYNEQFF.

The gene calls are TRBV25-1 and TRBJ1-5, with no clear D. The germline gives CDR1 MGHDK, CDR2 SYGVNS. The CDR3 has 13 residues. The germline V and J ends were trimmed by 0 bases and 9 bases, with 9 bases remaining between them. CDR3 coding DNA: TGTGCCAGCAGTGAATATACGGGGTGGCCCCAGCATTTT. Protein: CASSEYTGWPQHF.

The chain joins TRBV6-1 to TRBJ1-2; the D is unclear. V lost 7 bases and J lost 0, with 9 bases in between. Looked up from germline, CDR1 is MNHNS and CDR2 is SASEGT. CDR3 size: 13 residues. The CDR3 coding sequence is TGTGCCAGCACTACTGCTGCTAACTATGGCTACACCTTC. Protein: CASTTAANYGYTF.

The gene calls are TRBV7-2 and TRBJ1-3, with TRBD1 matching 8 bases. The V segment lost 5 bases and the J segment 4 bases; nucleotides outside the gene matches: 4. The CDR3 length is 14 residues. The germline V gene has CDR1 SGHTA and CDR2 FQGNSA. CDR3 nucleotides: TGTGCCAGCAGCGCGACAGGGGCGGGAAACACCATATATTTT. Amino acid sequence: CASSATGAGNTIYF.

This chain uses TRBV11-1 with TRBJ2-5; 8 nucleotides align to TRBD2. This CDR3 is 16 amino acids long. CDR1 is SGHAT and CDR2 is FQDESV in the germline V gene (reference sequence). Unmatched junction bases numbered 13, after V lost 5 bases and J lost 5 bases. As DNA, the CDR3 is TGTGCCAGCAGCCCAGTAGCGGGGTTATCCTCGGAGACCCAGTACTTC. Its protein product is CASSPVAGLSSETQYF.

This chain links TRBV9 with TRBJ2-7; 7 bases line up with TRBD1. The V and J ends lost 3 bases and 6 bases, in that order; junction bases with no gene match: 9. Germline CDR1 is SGDLS and CDR2 is YYNGEE. The CDR3 runs 14 residues. The CDR3 here is CASSARPGGAEQYF. CDR3 bases: TGTGCCAGCAGCGCTCGCCCAGGGGGTGCCGAGCAGTACTTC.

The chain recombines TRBV27 with TRBJ2-3; maybe TRBD2 (5 bases). Per germline, CDR1 MNHEY and CDR2 SMNVEV (reference sequence). V was cut by 4 bases and J by 0 bases, with 11 bases left in between. The CDR3 is made up of 15 amino acids. CDR3 sequence: CASSWGATSTDTQYF. The CDR3 DNA reads TGTGCCAGCAGTTGGGGAGCGACTAGCACAGATACGCAGTATTTT.